The clone carrying this T cell receptor (beta chain) was seen many times. This sample was taken from a study of CD8+CD57+ T cells in acquired aplastic anemia. Overall study: Sorted CD4+ and CD8+ cell DNA averaged around 3.5 ug.

Per the germline V gene, CDR1 is SGHTA and CDR2 is FQGTGA. The CDR3 totals 16 residues. V dropped 0 bases and J dropped 2 bases, with 13 bases sitting between them. Investigators profiled TCR beta VDJ and CDR3 from genomic DNA template. TCRdb re-derived calls from the reads in MiXCR, one entry per CDR3 protein. The sample has approximately 190,000 distinct CDR3 sequences; around 47% are singletons. CD8+CD57+ cell expansion had been shown by flow cytometry in patients chosen for sequencing. There was no therapy given to any patient before the blood sampling took place. Sequenced sample: sorted CD4+, CD8+, or CD8+CD57+ T cells (not recorded which) from PBMCs. This receptor was obtained from a human donor with aplastic anemia. The chain employs TRBV7-3 and TRBJ1-1; TRBD1 is a possible D gene (5 bases). In DNA form, the CDR3 reads TGTGCCAGCAGCTTAACCCCCCCGGGGCGCAACACTGAAGCTTTCTTT. Its protein is CASSLTPPGRNTEAFF.